These T cell receptor beta chains were read from a single sample in a study of T-cell memory formation after mild COVID-19. TCRdb fed the 5' RACE reads into MiXCR, producing one record per CDR3 protein. Found here are under 200,000 distinct CDR3 sequences, under 14% of them singletons; the top ten hold 3.5% to 4%. Sequenced sample: PBMCs or a T cell subset sorted from them (not recorded which). The receptors stem from a man between 18 and 29 years old who had mild COVID-19 (a few samples of this study predate the infection). Cell type and time point are not known. CDR3s include the opening cysteine and the closing phenylalanine or tryptophan. Fields, in order: V gene, D gene, J gene, clone size, CDR3 DNA, CDR3 protein. The D gene is left open where the match is weak. Not all rows give a size; the values are once, few, many and, for expanded clones, a class.

v_gene: TRBV5-1; d_gene: TRBD1; j_gene: TRBJ2-1; abundance: .; CDR3nt: TGCGCCAGCAGCTTGTGGACAGGGGCAGGTAATGAGCAGTTCTTC; CDR3aa: CASSLWTGAGNEQFF
v_gene: TRBV7-2; d_gene: .; j_gene: TRBJ2-6; abundance: few; CDR3nt: TGTGCCAGCAGCCCCCCCTCTCTGGGGGCCAACGTCCTGACTTTC; CDR3aa: CASSPPSLGANVLTF
v_gene: TRBV19; d_gene: TRBD1; j_gene: TRBJ2-1; abundance: few; CDR3nt: TGTGCCAGTAGTATCCCCGCGACAGGGGGATCCTACAATGAGCAGTTCTTC; CDR3aa: CASSIPATGGSYNEQFF
v_gene: TRBV5-4; d_gene: .; j_gene: TRBJ2-1; abundance: .; CDR3nt: TGTGCCAGCAGCCCCGACGCGGGAAGTTACAATGAGCAGTTCTTC; CDR3aa: CASSPDAGSYNEQFF
v_gene: TRBV9; d_gene: .; j_gene: TRBJ1-1; abundance: .; CDR3nt: TGTGCCAGCAGCGCCGCAGGGAGCAAAGACACTGAAGCTTTCTTT; CDR3aa: CASSAAGSKDTEAFF
v_gene: TRBV12-3/TRBV12-4; d_gene: .; j_gene: TRBJ1-1; abundance: .; CDR3nt: TGTGCCAGCAGTGGACCGGGGAAGGCTGAAGCTTTCTTT; CDR3aa: CASSGPGKAEAFF
v_gene: TRBV29-1; d_gene: TRBD1; j_gene: TRBJ1-1; abundance: few; CDR3nt: TGCAGCGTGGTTGGTACAGGGGTGGACACTGAAGCTTTCTTT; CDR3aa: CSVVGTGVDTEAFF
v_gene: TRBV7-9; d_gene: .; j_gene: TRBJ1-1; abundance: .; CDR3nt: TGTGCCAGCAGCTTCGTGGGAGGGCCGAGTAGATCGTTCTTT; CDR3aa: CASSFVGGPSRSFF
v_gene: TRBV7-9; d_gene: TRBD1; j_gene: TRBJ2-1; abundance: few; CDR3nt: TGTGCCAGCAGGGCACCGGGACAGGGGGCGGTCAATGAGCAGTTCTTC; CDR3aa: CASRAPGQGAVNEQFF
v_gene: TRBV4-2; d_gene: .; j_gene: TRBJ1-4; abundance: .; CDR3nt: TGTGCCAGCAGCCTCTCGGGCCGGGGGGATAATGAAAAACTGTTTTTT; CDR3aa: CASSLSGRGDNEKLFF
v_gene: TRBV5-1; d_gene: TRBD1; j_gene: TRBJ2-1; abundance: few; CDR3nt: TGCGCCAGCAGCTTGAGGGGACAGGGGTTGGATGAGCAGTTCTTC; CDR3aa: CASSLRGQGLDEQFF
v_gene: TRBV20-1; d_gene: .; j_gene: TRBJ2-3; abundance: few; CDR3nt: TGCAGTGCTAGAGATCTCGGGGGTGATACGCAGTATTTT; CDR3aa: CSARDLGGDTQYF
v_gene: TRBV10-3; d_gene: .; j_gene: TRBJ1-3; abundance: few; CDR3nt: TGTGCCATCAGTGTTAGGGCGGCTGGAAACACCATATATTTT; CDR3aa: CAISVRAAGNTIYF
v_gene: TRBV6-5; d_gene: TRBD1; j_gene: TRBJ2-7; abundance: .; CDR3nt: TGTGCCAGCAGTCGGGACAGGAATAACTACGAGCAGTACTTC; CDR3aa: CASSRDRNNYEQYF
v_gene: TRBV12-3/TRBV12-4; d_gene: .; j_gene: TRBJ2-5; abundance: once; CDR3nt: TGTGCCAGCAGTTTAAGGGGGGGAAAGGAGACCCAGTACTTC; CDR3aa: CASSLRGGKETQYF
v_gene: TRBV6-1; d_gene: .; j_gene: TRBJ1-2; abundance: few; CDR3nt: TGTGCCAGCAGTGAGGGCAGGGGCTATGGCTACACCTTC; CDR3aa: CASSEGRGYGYTF
v_gene: TRBV2; d_gene: .; j_gene: TRBJ1-2; abundance: few; CDR3nt: TGTGCCAGCAGGAGCTTAAGCAGTGATGGCTACACCTTC; CDR3aa: CASRSLSSDGYTF
v_gene: TRBV7-8; d_gene: .; j_gene: TRBJ2-7; abundance: many; CDR3nt: TGTGCCAGCAGCTTATCGGACCAGTTATCACCCGAGTACTTC; CDR3aa: CASSLSDQLSPEYF
v_gene: TRBV7-9; d_gene: TRBD2; j_gene: TRBJ2-7; abundance: .; CDR3nt: TGTGCCAGCAGGACTAGCGGGGGGTACGAGCAGTACTTC; CDR3aa: CASRTSGGYEQYF
v_gene: TRBV5-1; d_gene: TRBD1; j_gene: TRBJ1-4; abundance: .; CDR3nt: TGCGCCAGCAGGTCCGGGACAGGGGGCGCAAACGAAAAACTGTTTTTT; CDR3aa: CASRSGTGGANEKLFF
v_gene: TRBV5-6; d_gene: .; j_gene: TRBJ1-5; abundance: few; CDR3nt: TGTGCCAGCAGCAGGACAGATTATAGCAATCAGCCCCAGCATTTT; CDR3aa: CASSRTDYSNQPQHF
v_gene: TRBV20-1; d_gene: .; j_gene: TRBJ2-3; abundance: many; CDR3nt: TGCAGTGCTAGCGCCGTCCTCACAGATACGCAGTATTTT; CDR3aa: CSASAVLTDTQYF
v_gene: TRBV7-9; d_gene: TRBD2; j_gene: TRBJ2-1; abundance: few; CDR3nt: TGTGCCAGCAGCTTAGGGGCACTAGCGGATGAGCAGTTCTTC; CDR3aa: CASSLGALADEQFF
v_gene: TRBV7-3; d_gene: .; j_gene: TRBJ2-1; abundance: .; CDR3nt: TGTGCCAGCAGCTTAACCCCGGGGGCGAGCTCCTACAATGAGCAGTTCTTC; CDR3aa: CASSLTPGASSYNEQFF
v_gene: TRBV20-1; d_gene: TRBD2; j_gene: TRBJ2-2; abundance: .; CDR3nt: TGCAGTGCAAGAATCGGGGGGACGAACACCGGGGAGCTGTTTTTT; CDR3aa: CSARIGGTNTGELFF
v_gene: TRBV23-1; d_gene: TRBD1; j_gene: TRBJ2-5; abundance: .; CDR3nt: TGCGCCAGCAGTCGCCTACCCGGGACAGGGACGGCGGATGAGGCCCAGTACTTC; CDR3aa: CASSRLPGTGTADEAQYF
v_gene: TRBV9; d_gene: .; j_gene: TRBJ1-2; abundance: few; CDR3nt: TGTGCCAGCAGCGTGGACAGTGCGAACTATGGCTACACCTTC; CDR3aa: CASSVDSANYGYTF
v_gene: TRBV12-3/TRBV12-4; d_gene: .; j_gene: TRBJ1-1; abundance: .; CDR3nt: TGTGCCAGCAGCTCAACAGGGTATCCAGAAGCTTTCTTT; CDR3aa: CASSSTGYPEAFF
v_gene: TRBV20-1; d_gene: TRBD2; j_gene: TRBJ2-3; abundance: few; CDR3nt: TGCAGTGCTAGAGATCAGGGGGGGCTAGCGGGGAGCACAGATACGCAGTATTTT; CDR3aa: CSARDQGGLAGSTDTQYF
v_gene: TRBV4-2; d_gene: .; j_gene: TRBJ2-7; abundance: .; CDR3nt: TGTGCCAGCAGCCAAGGATGGGAAACTAGTGGGCCGGGGGAGCAGTACTTC; CDR3aa: CASSQGWETSGPGEQYF
v_gene: TRBV7-2; d_gene: .; j_gene: TRBJ1-1; abundance: many; CDR3nt: TGTGCCAGCAGCACCGGGACCTGGGGCACTGAAGCTTTCTTT; CDR3aa: CASSTGTWGTEAFF
v_gene: TRBV6-5; d_gene: .; j_gene: TRBJ1-1; abundance: many; CDR3nt: TGTGCCAGCAGTTACTCGGCAGGGCCAGCTTTCTTT; CDR3aa: CASSYSAGPAFF
v_gene: TRBV4-3; d_gene: .; j_gene: TRBJ2-7; abundance: few; CDR3nt: TGCGCCAGCAGCCAAGTAGCCGGGCGGTTGGCGCCCTACGAGCAGTACTTC; CDR3aa: CASSQVAGRLAPYEQYF
v_gene: TRBV20-1; d_gene: .; j_gene: TRBJ2-2; abundance: few; CDR3nt: TGCAGTGCTAGGAATAGGAGGGGTAGCACCGGGGAGCTGTTTTTT; CDR3aa: CSARNRRGSTGELFF
v_gene: TRBV6-2/TRBV6-3; d_gene: TRBD1; j_gene: TRBJ1-1; abundance: .; CDR3nt: TGTGCCAGCAGTTTCTCAGGGGGCACTGAAGCTTTCTTT; CDR3aa: CASSFSGGTEAFF
v_gene: TRBV6-2/TRBV6-3; d_gene: TRBD2; j_gene: TRBJ2-1; abundance: few; CDR3nt: TGTGCCAGCAAGCCGCTAGCGGGGTTATACAATGAGCAGTTCTTC; CDR3aa: CASKPLAGLYNEQFF
v_gene: TRBV15; d_gene: TRBD1; j_gene: TRBJ2-3; abundance: few; CDR3nt: TGTGCCACCGAGGACAGGACGTCCACAGATACGCAGTATTTT; CDR3aa: CATEDRTSTDTQYF
v_gene: TRBV4-3; d_gene: .; j_gene: TRBJ2-1; abundance: .; CDR3nt: TGCGCCAGCAGCCCGGCCGGTGGAGGAATCGGGGGAGACAATGAGCAGTTCTTC; CDR3aa: CASSPAGGGIGGDNEQFF
v_gene: TRBV6-2/TRBV6-3; d_gene: .; j_gene: TRBJ2-7; abundance: few; CDR3nt: TGTGCCAGCAGTAGGGCGGAATCCTTCTACGAGCAGTACTTC; CDR3aa: CASSRAESFYEQYF
v_gene: TRBV7-8; d_gene: .; j_gene: TRBJ1-6; abundance: .; CDR3nt: TGTGCCAGCAGCCCACGGGGGGAGTTATACTCACCCCTCCACTTT; CDR3aa: CASSPRGELYSPLHF
v_gene: TRBV7-2; d_gene: .; j_gene: TRBJ2-3; abundance: .; CDR3nt: TGTGCCAGCAGCCGTAGCGTTTATACGCAGTATTTT; CDR3aa: CASSRSVYTQYF
v_gene: TRBV7-2; d_gene: .; j_gene: TRBJ2-2; abundance: many; CDR3nt: TGTGCCAGCAGCTTGCACTCTGGGACCGGGGAGCTGTTTTTT; CDR3aa: CASSLHSGTGELFF
v_gene: TRBV20-1; d_gene: .; j_gene: TRBJ2-7; abundance: few; CDR3nt: TGCAGTGCTTCTCTCGGGTTCAAACCCTACGAGCAGTACTTC; CDR3aa: CSASLGFKPYEQYF
v_gene: TRBV20-1; d_gene: TRBD2; j_gene: TRBJ2-7; abundance: .; CDR3nt: TGCAGTGCTAGTCGGGGGGGCTGGTACGAGCAGTACTTC; CDR3aa: CSASRGGWYEQYF
v_gene: TRBV10-3; d_gene: TRBD1; j_gene: TRBJ2-7; abundance: .; CDR3nt: TGTGCCATTGCCGGGACAGCCTCCTACGAGCAGTACTTC; CDR3aa: CAIAGTASYEQYF
v_gene: TRBV5-1; d_gene: TRBD1; j_gene: TRBJ1-5; abundance: few; CDR3nt: TGCGCCAGCAGCTACACAGGGGACGGACAGCCCCAGCATTTT; CDR3aa: CASSYTGDGQPQHF
v_gene: TRBV5-1; d_gene: .; j_gene: TRBJ2-2; abundance: few; CDR3nt: TGCGCCAGCAGCTTGGTCCGGTACAACGCCGAGACCGGGGAGCTGTTTTTT; CDR3aa: CASSLVRYNAETGELFF
v_gene: TRBV10-3; d_gene: TRBD2; j_gene: TRBJ2-7; abundance: few; CDR3nt: TGTGCCATCAGTGAACAGGCGGGGGGCCCTTACGAGCAGTACTTC; CDR3aa: CAISEQAGGPYEQYF
v_gene: TRBV5-1; d_gene: .; j_gene: TRBJ1-3; abundance: few; CDR3nt: TGCGCCAGCAGCTTCCAAGGGCCTGGGAGGTCCTCTGGAAACACCATATATTTT; CDR3aa: CASSFQGPGRSSGNTIYF